Sequencing of this TCR beta chain was carried out in a study of T cell repertoires in cytomegalovirus infection. In the study overall: HLA-B-restricted CMV epitopes that are well studied, plus recently identified HLA-C-restricted ones, were used by the study. Public TCR beta signatures provided an indication of both CMV infection and a matching HLA type.

Concerning this clonotype: What it binds is unknown.

TCRdb redid the calling of the reads with MiXCR, one entry per CDR3 protein. Of about 920,000 distinct CDR3 sequences in the sample, roughly 31% were seen once. The study's findings and limits: CMV-specific HLA-C-restricted TCR beta clonotypes dominated the ex vivo response.

This TCR came from a human donor in good health (CMV status not recorded). Some clones in this sample may be carry-over from other donors' samples. Sequencing was performed on cultured CD8+ T cells from PBMCs, taken from culture after CMV antigen stimulation.

CDR3 protein: CAISDTSYNEQFF. CDR3 sequence (DNA): TGTGCCATCAGTGACACCTCCTACAATGAGCAGTTCTTC. The chain uses TRBV10-3 and TRBJ2-1; no clear D gene. CDR3 length: 13 residues. V was clipped by 3 bases and J by 0 bases, with 3 bases between them. Germline V gives CDR1 ENHRY, CDR2 SYGVKD.